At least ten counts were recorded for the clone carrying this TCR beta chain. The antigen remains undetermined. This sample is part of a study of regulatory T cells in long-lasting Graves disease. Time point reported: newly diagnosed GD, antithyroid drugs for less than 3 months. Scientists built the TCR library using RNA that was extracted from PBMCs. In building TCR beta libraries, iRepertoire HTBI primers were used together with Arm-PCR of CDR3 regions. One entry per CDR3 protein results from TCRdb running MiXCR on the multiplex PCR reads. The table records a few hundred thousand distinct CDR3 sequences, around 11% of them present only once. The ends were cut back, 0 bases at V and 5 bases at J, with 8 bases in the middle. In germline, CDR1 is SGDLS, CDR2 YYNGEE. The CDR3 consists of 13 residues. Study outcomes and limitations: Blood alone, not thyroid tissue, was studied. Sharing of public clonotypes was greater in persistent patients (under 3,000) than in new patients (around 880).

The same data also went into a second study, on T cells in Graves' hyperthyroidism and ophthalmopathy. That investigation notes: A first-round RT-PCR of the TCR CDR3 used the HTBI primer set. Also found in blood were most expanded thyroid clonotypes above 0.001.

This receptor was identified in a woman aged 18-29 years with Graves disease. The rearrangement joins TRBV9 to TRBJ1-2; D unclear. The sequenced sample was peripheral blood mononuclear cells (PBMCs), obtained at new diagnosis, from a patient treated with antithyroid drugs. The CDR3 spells CASSVDRMYGYTF. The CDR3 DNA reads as TGTGCCAGCAGCGTAGATCGGATGTATGGCTACACCTTC.